The 10 T cell receptor beta chains listed next were all sequenced from one sample in a study of immune cell composition in non-small cell lung cancer. Normal lung was taken at the farthest possible site, at least 3 cm from tumour. Some clones are missing from TCRdb's copy, which holds only in-frame ones; the method was immunoSEQ multiplex PCR. This table has more than 15,000 clones, 77% appearing once. These records were also assigned to another study, of CD4 T cells in lung cancer.

Sequenced input: non-adjacent lung tissue. The receptors originated from a human donor with non-small cell lung cancer.

This clone has a handful of counts. The J gene is TRBJ1-1, the V gene TRBV4-3; TRBD1 is a possible D gene (6 bases). The V end lost 5 bases, the J end lost 4 bases, and 23 bases lay between the germline ends. From germline, CDR1 is LGHNA and CDR2 YSLEER. The CDR3 is 17 residues long. CDR3 residues: CASSAQTGSGTGTEAFF. Written as DNA, the CDR3 is TGCGCCAGCAGCGCACAGACAGGATCAGGGACGGGCACTGAAGCTTTCTTT.

The table lists this clone with a few counts. The J gene is TRBJ1-3, the V gene TRBV5-1; perhaps TRBD1 as D (5 bases). Germline CDR1 is SGHRS and CDR2 is YFSETQ. CDR3 size: 16 residues. V dropped 0 bases and J dropped 3 bases, with 13 bases sitting between them. CDR3 coding DNA: TGCGCCAGCAGCTTGGGATGGGGGAGAGATGGAAACACCATATATTTT. This encodes CASSLGWGRDGNTIYF. The full variable domain, its missing parts supplied by reference TRBV5-1 and TRBJ1-3, is KAGVTQTPRYLIKTRGQQVTLSCSPISGHRSVSWYQQTPGQGLQFLFEYFSETQRNKGNFPGRFSGRQFSNSRSEMNVSTLELGDSALYLCASSLGWGRDGNTIYFGEGSWLTVV.

This chain joins TRBV9 and TRBJ2-1, with D possibly TRBD1 on 6 matching bases. V was cut by 3 bases and J by 2 bases, with 9 bases left in between. The CDR3 covers 14 residues. Germline V CDR1 and CDR2: SGDLS, YYNGEE. CDR3 amino acids: CASSAQGAYNEQFF. DNA for the CDR3: TGTGCCAGCAGCGCACAGGGAGCCTACAATGAGCAGTTCTTC.

The J gene is TRBJ2-5, the V gene TRBV21-1; no DNA check was done on the table's D call, TRBD2. TRBV21-1 is tagged as a pseudogene. The CDR3 contains 14 residues. CDR3 DNA sequence: TGTGCCAGCAGCAATTGGATCCGGAGGGAGACCCAGTACTTC. Translated, it gives CASSNWIRRETQYF.

The chain links TRBV11-1 to TRBJ2-7; 7 bases map to TRBD1. Trimming at V came to 5 bases and at J to 0 bases, leaving 7 bases not matched to a gene. CDR1 and CDR2 (germline): SGHAT, FQDESV (reference sequence). This CDR3 is built from 15 residues. Written as DNA, the CDR3 is TGTGCCAGCAGCGTCGAGGGACAGAGCTCCTACGAGCAGTACTTC. Translating it yields CASSVEGQSSYEQYF.

The V and J genes are TRBV29-1 and TRBJ2-7; TRBD2 is a possible D gene (6 bases). Germline V lookup: CDR1 SQVTM, CDR2 ANQGSEA. With 5 bases removed from V and 6 bases from J, the gap between germline ends came to 11 bases. The CDR3 is 11 residues long. The CDR3 loop reads CSVRRDGEQYF. Written as DNA, the CDR3 is TGCAGCGTTCGGCGGGACGGCGAGCAGTACTTC.

Only one count was recorded for this clone. The V call is TRBV6-4, the J call TRBJ2-3, with no clear D. V was shortened by 3 bases and J by 2 bases, with 9 bases between the two germline ends. Per germline, CDR1 MRHNA and CDR2 SNTAGT. The CDR3 sequence is 14 residues long. The CDR3 region has the DNA TGTGCCAGCAGTGAGGGCAGCCCCACAGATACGCAGTATTTT. Translation: CASSEGSPTDTQYF.

This clone was seen a handful of times. At one boundary the junction diverges from the germline segment, which might be a read error. The chain couples TRBV7-7 to TRBJ1-5; D gene ambiguous. Germline V gene data show CDR1 as SSHAT and CDR2 as FNYEAQ (reference sequence). There are 13 residues in the CDR3. As DNA, the CDR3 is TGTGCTAGCAGCTCAAGTTACAATCAGCCCCAGCATTTT. Amino acids: CASSSSYNQPQHF.

Notes on this clone: This same CDR3 is encoded by further DNA sequences in the sample. The chain links TRBV2 to TRBJ1-6; no firm D call. The V end was cut by 0 bases, the J end by 7 bases, with 7 bases between. Germline CDR1 reads SNHLY; CDR2 reads FYNNEI. The CDR3 length is 14 residues. CDR3 protein: CASSEAFRNSPLHF. CDR3 nucleotide sequence: TGTGCCAGCAGTGAAGCCTTTAGGAATTCACCCCTCCACTTT.

This rearrangement joins TRBV5-1 to TRBJ2-2; maybe TRBD2 (5 bases). CDR3 length: 15 residues. Trimming shortened V by 1 base and J by 2 bases, and 9 bases separated the two germline ends. Germline V lookup: CDR1 SGHRS, CDR2 YFSETQ. CDR3 nucleotide sequence: TGCGCCAGCAGCTTGCAGCGGTTTAACACCGGGGAGCTGTTTTTT. Its protein product is CASSLQRFNTGELFF. Using reference TRBV5-1 and TRBJ2-2 for the parts outside the CDR3, the full variable domain is KAGVTQTPRYLIKTRGQQVTLSCSPISGHRSVSWYQQTPGQGLQFLFEYFSETQRNKGNFPGRFSGRQFSNSRSEMNVSTLELGDSALYLCASSLQRFNTGELFFGEGSRLTVL.